Presented here are 27 T cell receptor beta chains from one specimen sequenced in a study of T cells in Graves' hyperthyroidism and ophthalmopathy. RNA transcripts gave rise to amplified TCR beta CDR3 regions. The study used the HTBI primer set for a first-round RT-PCR of the TCR CDR3. TCRdb re-called the multiplex PCR reads with MiXCR, one entry per CDR3 protein. Here the sample spans 490,000 or so distinct CDR3 sequences, approximately 23% being singletons. Sequencing input: blood. These receptors all stem from a woman aged 70 to 79 with Graves' ophthalmopathy.

This clonotype showed up many times. The chain couples TRBV6-2 or TRBV6-3 to TRBJ2-1; no clear D gene. The CDR3 has 15 residues. V lost 0 bases and J 4 bases, leaving 10 bases between the germline ends. Germline loops: CDR1 MNHEY, CDR2 SVGEGT. The CDR3 DNA sequence: TGTGCCAGCAGTTACTCGGGGAAAAGTTACAATGAGCAGTTCTTC. It codes for CASSYSGKSYNEQFF.

The chain employs TRBV20-1 and TRBJ2-3, with D perhaps TRBD2 (7 bases). There are 15 residues in the CDR3. Trimming stripped 0 bases from V and 2 bases from J, with 12 bases between. From germline, CDR1 is DFQATT and CDR2 SNEGSKA (reference sequence). The CDR3: CSARDFAGATDTQYF. DNA for the CDR3: TGCAGTGCTAGAGATTTTGCGGGGGCCACAGATACGCAGTATTTT.

This clonotype was seen repeatedly, ten times or more. The V call is TRBV19, the J call TRBJ2-7; 7 nucleotides align to TRBD2. J was trimmed by 2 bases and V by 8 bases; bases with no gene match: 15. This CDR3 has 16 amino acids. The V gene's germline CDR1 is LNHDA and CDR2 SQIVND (reference sequence). CDR3 residues: CASAQSGGLNPYEQYF. The DNA for the CDR3 is TGTGCCAGTGCCCAATCGGGGGGACTAAACCCCTACGAGCAGTACTTC. The entire variable domain, with the rest obtained from reference TRBV19 and TRBJ2-7, is as follows: DGGITQSPKYLFRKEGQNVTLSCEQNLNHDAMYWYRQDPGQGLRLIYYSQIVNDFQKGDIAEGYSVSREKKESFPLTVTSAQKNPTAFYLCASAQSGGLNPYEQYFGPGTRLTVT.

A few counts support this clonotype. CDR3 DNA sequence: TGCAGTGCTAGAGGCCATGAGCAGTTCTTC. Protein product: CSARGHEQFF. The rearrangement links TRBV20-1 to TRBJ2-1; no definite D call. Germline-derived CDR1 and CDR2 are DFQATT and SNEGSKA (reference sequence). Deletions cut 1 base from V and 8 bases from J, with 3 bases between. The CDR3 contains 10 residues.

There are many counts of this clonotype. The chain carries TRBV12-5 and TRBJ2-3; 12 positions match TRBD2. V trimming: 7 bases; J trimming: 6 bases; junction bases outside the gene matches: 5. CDR3 length equals 14 residues. The germline V gene has CDR1 LGHNT and CDR2 FRNRAP. CDR3 nucleotide sequence: TGTGCTAGTGAGAGACTAGCGGGAGCGGATACGCAGTATTTT. Translated: CASERLAGADTQYF.

Concerning this clonotype: Relative to the germline gene, one junction end is altered; a read error may explain this. The chain uses TRBV11-2 and TRBJ2-3; TRBD2 matches 8 bases. The CDR3 spans 16 residues. CDR1 SGHAT and CDR2 FQNNGV come from the germline V gene. Here the CDR3 DNA reads TGCGCCAGCAGCTTGGTAAGCGGGAGTGGAACAGATACGCAGTATTTT. Translated: CASSLVSGSGTDTQYF.

This clonotype has a handful of counts. The gene calls are TRBV9 and TRBJ2-1, with TRBD2 matching 12 bases. Losses at the gene ends were 3 bases for V and 0 bases for J; bases not matched to a gene: 4. The CDR3 runs 17 residues. Germline V gene data show CDR1 as SGDLS and CDR2 as YYNGEE. The CDR3 DNA reads as TGTGCCAGCAGCGGAGGACTAGCGGGACACTCCTACAATGAGCAGTTCTTC. Amino acids: CASSGGLAGHSYNEQFF.

This clonotype was observed many times. CDR3 region: CASGTTGDSGEQYF. Here the CDR3 DNA reads TGTGCCAGCGGGACGACAGGGGACTCTGGGGAGCAGTACTTC. The chain has TRBV28 and TRBJ2-7; 8 bases are shared with TRBD1. CDR1 MDHEN and CDR2 SYDVKM come from the germline V gene. The CDR3 spans 14 residues. V lost 8 bases and J lost 7; bases outside the gene matches: 13.

The chain employs TRBV10-1 and TRBJ1-4; D gene uncertain. Trimming took 3 bases from V and 4 from J, leaving 12 bases between them. Germline CDR1 WNHNN, CDR2 SYGVQD (reference sequence). The CDR3 loop spans 15 amino acids. The CDR3 spells CASSEGSGGNEKLFF. The CDR3 nucleotides are TGCGCCAGCAGTGAAGGCTCGGGCGGTAATGAAAAACTGTTTTTT.

The chain is built from TRBV5-5 and TRBJ2-1; D gene ambiguous. Trimming took 0 bases from V and 3 from J, leaving 10 bases between them. There are 15 residues in the CDR3. Germline V lookup: CDR1 SGHKS, CDR2 YYEKEE (reference sequence). This CDR3 is CASSLDLPVYNEQFF. The CDR3 nucleotides read TGTGCCAGCAGCTTGGATCTACCGGTCTACAATGAGCAGTTCTTC. Full variable domain (rest looked up from reference TRBV5-5 and TRBJ2-1): DAGVTQSPTHLIKTRGQQVTLRCSPISGHKSVSWYQQVLGQGPQFIFQYYEKEERGRGNFPDRFSARQFPNYSSELNVNALLLGDSALYLCASSLDLPVYNEQFFGPGTRLTVL.

This clonotype was detected a few times. This sequence joins TRBV5-1 and TRBJ2-2; no clear D gene. Germline CDR1 is SGHRS and CDR2 is YFSETQ. This CDR3 region has 15 residues. Trimming took off 2 bases at V and 8 bases at J, with 16 bases between the two ends. CDR3 sequence (DNA): TGCGCCAGCAGCTTACACGGTTCACCCGGAGGGGAGCTGTTTTTT. Encoded protein: CASSLHGSPGGELFF.

In this sample, this clonotype turned up a few times. The chain uses TRBV5-1 and TRBJ2-1; 7 bases are shared with TRBD2. The CDR3 is 15 residues long. V trimming: 1 base; J trimming: 0 bases; junction bases outside the gene matches: 1. Germline V gene lookup returns CDR1 SGHRS and CDR2 YFSETQ. CDR3 protein: CASSLRTSSYNEQFF. Here the CDR3 DNA reads TGCGCCAGCAGCTTGAGGACTAGCTCCTACAATGAGCAGTTCTTC. The whole variable domain, filled in from reference TRBV5-1 and TRBJ2-1, reads KAGVTQTPRYLIKTRGQQVTLSCSPISGHRSVSWYQQTPGQGLQFLFEYFSETQRNKGNFPGRFSGRQFSNSRSEMNVSTLELGDSALYLCASSLRTSSYNEQFFGPGTRLTVL.

This clonotype was seen more than once but under ten times. This sequence joins TRBV10-1 and TRBJ2-7, with D uncertain. Per germline, CDR1 WNHNN and CDR2 SYGVQD (reference sequence). The CDR3 extends over 16 amino acids. Trimming cost V 0 bases and J 2 bases, with 14 bases left between them. CDR3 residues: CASSESMARTTYEQYF. Written as DNA, the CDR3 is TGCGCCAGCAGTGAGTCGATGGCCAGAACCACCTACGAGCAGTACTTC.

Here the CDR3 DNA reads TGTGCCAGCAGTCAACGACAGAATAATTCACCCCTCCACTTT. Encoded protein: CASSQRQNNSPLHF. The chain joins TRBV6-1 to TRBJ1-6; possible D gene TRBD1, 5 bases. V gave up 5 bases and J gave up 5 bases, with 10 bases separating them. The CDR3 extends over 14 amino acids. Per the germline V gene, CDR1 is MNHNS and CDR2 is SASEGT.

At least ten counts were recorded for this clonotype. Here the CDR3 DNA reads TGTGCCAGTAGTCACGGCAGGGCTTATAGAGGCTACACCTTC. Its translation: CASSHGRAYRGYTF. The chain is built from TRBV19 and TRBJ1-2, with D possibly TRBD1 on 5 matching bases. This CDR3 has 14 amino acids. Between the trimmed V and J ends, which lost 5 bases and 8 bases, there was a span of 18 bases. The germline gives CDR1 LNHDA, CDR2 SQIVND (reference sequence).

This clonotype has ten or more counts. The chain is built from TRBV7-8 and TRBJ2-7, with TRBD1 matching over 7 bases. V trimming: 5 bases; J trimming: 1 base; junction bases outside the gene matches: 5. The CDR3 extends over 14 amino acids. Germline V gene sequence: CDR1 SGHVS, CDR2 FQNEAQ. The CDR3 protein is CASSARDSSYEQYF. CDR3 coding DNA: TGTGCCAGCAGCGCGAGGGACAGTTCCTACGAGCAGTACTTC.

The V call is TRBV19, the J call TRBJ1-1; perhaps TRBD1 as D (5 bases). The V gene's germline CDR1 is LNHDA and CDR2 SQIVND (reference sequence). The CDR3 is made up of 13 amino acids. Trimming took off 9 bases at V and 6 bases at J, with 17 bases between the two ends. The CDR3 region is CASTRGVVPEAFF. The CDR3 DNA is TGTGCCAGCACGCGGGGGGTCGTTCCTGAAGCTTTCTTT.

This sequence joins TRBV7-2 and TRBJ2-1, with 15 bases fitting TRBD2. Per germline, CDR1 SGHTA and CDR2 FQGNSA. J was trimmed by 9 bases and V by 4 bases; bases with no gene match: 1. The CDR3 has 14 amino acids. CDR3 amino acids: CASSSGLAGGEQFF. The CDR3 DNA is TGTGCCAGCAGCTCGGGACTAGCGGGAGGTGAGCAGTTCTTC.

The gene calls are TRBV12-3 or TRBV12-4 and TRBJ2-7, with D possibly matching TRBD1 (6 bases). Trimming removed 5 bases from V and 3 bases from J, with 11 bases in between. The CDR3 runs to 13 residues. CDR3 bases: TGTGCCAGCAGTCCCGCGACAGGCTACGAGCAGTACTTC. The encoded protein is CASSPATGYEQYF.

The CDR3 reads CSARGADTGELFF. DNA of the CDR3: TGCAGTGCTAGAGGGGCAGACACCGGGGAGCTGTTTTTT. The V call is TRBV20-1, the J call TRBJ2-2; D gene ambiguous. The CDR3 is 13 residues long. Germline CDR1 is DFQATT and CDR2 is SNEGSKA (reference sequence). V lost 1 base and J 3 bases, leaving 6 bases between the germline ends.

The chain is built from TRBV4-3 and TRBJ1-1, with D unresolved. The CDR3 contains 14 residues. In germline, CDR1 is LGHNA, CDR2 YSLEER. Trimming took off 6 bases at V and 5 bases at J, with 16 bases between the two ends. CDR3 in amino acids: CASSQNTGNTEAFF. The CDR3 DNA reads TGCGCCAGCAGTCAAAATACGGGGAATACTGAAGCTTTCTTT.

The V and J genes are TRBV29-1 and TRBJ2-5, with 7 bases identical to TRBD1. Germline CDR1 is SQVTM and CDR2 is ANQGSEA. The V segment lost 4 bases and the J segment 4 bases; nucleotides outside the gene matches: 3. The length of the CDR3 is 12 residues. The CDR3 DNA follows: TGCAGCGTTGCCCGGGACAGAGAGACCCAGTACTTC. Residues: CSVARDRETQYF.

The gene calls are TRBV20-1 and TRBJ2-3; TRBD2 matches at 9 bases. V was clipped by 6 bases and J by 2 bases; unmatched bases: 15. This CDR3 is 17 amino acids long. Looked up from germline, CDR1 is DFQATT and CDR2 is SNEGSKA (reference sequence). The CDR3 DNA sequence: TGCAGTGCATCCCCGGGCCCGCGACTAGCGGACACAGATACGCAGTATTTT. It is translated as CSASPGPRLADTDTQYF.

In its sample, this clonotype was seen many times. The chain links TRBV6-1 to TRBJ2-3; 7 bases align to TRBD1. V lost 6 bases to trimming and J lost 4 bases; unmatched junction nucleotides: 7. The germline V gene encodes CDR1 MNHNS and CDR2 SASEGT. The CDR3 runs 14 residues. The CDR3 sequence: CASSSGGWSDTQYF. CDR3 nucleotide sequence: TGTGCCAGCAGCTCAGGGGGTTGGTCAGATACGCAGTATTTT.

The V and J genes are TRBV3-1 and TRBJ1-2; 8 nucleotides match TRBD1. V was clipped by 4 bases and J by 8 bases; unmatched bases: 3. The CDR3 consists of 12 residues. Per the germline V gene, CDR1 is LGHDT and CDR2 is YNNKEL (reference sequence). The CDR3 bases are TGTGCCAGCAGCCTCAGGGGGCTAGGCTACACCTTC. It encodes CASSLRGLGYTF.

At least ten counts were recorded for this clonotype. The V call is TRBV2, the J call TRBJ1-1; the D gene is possibly TRBD1 (5 bases). Trimming pared 6 bases from V and 10 bases from J, leaving 12 bases between. The CDR3 is 11 amino acids. In germline, CDR1 is SNHLY, CDR2 FYNNEI. CDR3 sequence: CASSQGPPAFF. The CDR3 DNA reads as TGTGCCAGCAGCCAGGGACCCCCAGCTTTCTTT.

Written as DNA, the CDR3 is TGCAGCGTTGGACAATACAATGAGCAGTTCTTC. It yields the protein CSVGQYNEQFF. This rearrangement joins TRBV29-1 to TRBJ2-1, with no clear D. From germline, CDR1 is SQVTM and CDR2 ANQGSEA. The CDR3 runs 11 residues. The V gene lost 4 bases and the J gene lost 4 bases, with 5 bases spanning the gap.